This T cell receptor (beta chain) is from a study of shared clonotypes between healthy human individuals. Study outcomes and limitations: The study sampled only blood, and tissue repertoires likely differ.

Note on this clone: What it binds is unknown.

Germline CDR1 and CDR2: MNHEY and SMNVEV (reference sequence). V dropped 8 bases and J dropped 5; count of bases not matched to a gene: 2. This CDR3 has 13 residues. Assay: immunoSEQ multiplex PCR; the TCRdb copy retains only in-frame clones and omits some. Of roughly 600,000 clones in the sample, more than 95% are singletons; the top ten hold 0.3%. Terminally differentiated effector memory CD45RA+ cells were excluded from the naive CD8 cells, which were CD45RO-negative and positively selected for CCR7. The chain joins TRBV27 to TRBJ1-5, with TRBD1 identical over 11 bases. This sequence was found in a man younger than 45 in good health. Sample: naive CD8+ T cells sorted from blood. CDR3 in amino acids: CASWDRGDQPQHF. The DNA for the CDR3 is TGTGCCAGCTGGGACAGGGGGGATCAGCCCCAGCATTTT.